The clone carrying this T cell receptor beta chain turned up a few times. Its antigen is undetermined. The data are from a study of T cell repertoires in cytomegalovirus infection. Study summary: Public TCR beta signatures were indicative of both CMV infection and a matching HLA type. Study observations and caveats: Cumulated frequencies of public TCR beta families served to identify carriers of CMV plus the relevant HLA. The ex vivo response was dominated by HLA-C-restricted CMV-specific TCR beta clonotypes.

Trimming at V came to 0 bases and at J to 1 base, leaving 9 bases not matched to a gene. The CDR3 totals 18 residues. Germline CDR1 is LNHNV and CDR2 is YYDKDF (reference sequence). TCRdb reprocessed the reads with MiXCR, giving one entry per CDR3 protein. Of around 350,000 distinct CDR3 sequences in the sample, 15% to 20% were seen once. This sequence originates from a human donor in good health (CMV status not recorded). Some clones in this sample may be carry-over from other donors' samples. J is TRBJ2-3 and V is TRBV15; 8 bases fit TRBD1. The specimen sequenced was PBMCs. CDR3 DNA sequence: TGTGCCACCAGCAGAGATCTCAGGGGGCAGTTACGCACAGATACGCAGTATTTT. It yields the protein CATSRDLRGQLRTDTQYF. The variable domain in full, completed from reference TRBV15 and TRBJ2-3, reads DAMVIQNPRYQVTQFGKPVTLSCSQTLNHNVMYWYQQKSSQAPKLLFHYYDKDFNNEADTPDNFQSRRPNTSFCFLDIRSPGLGDTAMYLCATSRDLRGQLRTDTQYFGPGTRLTVL.